Below are 8 T cell receptor beta chains sequenced from a single sample in a study of blood T cell repertoires in COVID-19. Clones were read by immunoSEQ multiplex PCR, and TCRdb kept only the in-frame ones, dropping some. The sample records 70,000 to 100,000 clones, more than 70% being singletons. Material for sequencing was peripheral blood. These receptors came from a woman aged 80 or older with active COVID-19.

J is TRBJ2-7 and V is TRBV7-8; possible D gene TRBD1, 5 bases. The germline V and J ends were trimmed by 3 bases and 6 bases, with 15 bases remaining between them. Germline V lookup: CDR1 SGHVS, CDR2 FQNEAQ. The CDR3 consists of 14 residues. This CDR3 reads CASSLGQGASEQYF. DNA of the CDR3: TGTGCCAGCAGCTTGGGCCAGGGCGCAAGCGAGCAGTACTTC.

This chain uses TRBV11-2 with TRBJ2-2; possibly TRBD2 for D (5 bases). Germline V lookup: CDR1 SGHAT, CDR2 FQNNGV. Trimming removed 0 bases at V and 7 bases at J, with 9 bases between. The CDR3 has 14 residues. Here the CDR3 DNA reads TGTGCCAGCAGCTTAGACCCTGGGAGCGGGGAGCTGTTTTTT. This gives the protein CASSLDPGSGELFF.

This clone was seen only once. The chain has TRBV9 and TRBJ2-3, with 10 bases that match TRBD1. Germline CDR1 is SGDLS and CDR2 is YYNGEE. V lost 4 bases and J lost 4; bases outside the gene matches: 9. CDR3 length: 16 amino acids. CDR3 sequence: CASSLRTGGIPDTQYF. CDR3 DNA sequence: TGTGCCAGCAGCCTACGGACAGGGGGGATCCCAGATACGCAGTATTTT.

The V gene is TRBV3-1 (or the pseudogene TRBV3-2), the J gene TRBJ2-5; a possible D gene is TRBD2 (6 bases). With 4 bases removed from V and 4 bases from J, the gap between germline ends came to 10 bases. Germline V lookup: CDR1 LGHDT, CDR2 YNNKEL (reference sequence). The CDR3 is 13 amino acids. The CDR3 bases are TGTGCCAGCAGCCCCACCGGGAGAGAGACCCAGTACTTC. Protein: CASSPTGRETQYF.

The chain couples TRBV6-9 to TRBJ1-5; 7 positions agree with TRBD1. CDR1 is MNHGY, CDR2 SVAAGI, per germline. Trimming at V came to 1 base and at J to 5 bases, leaving 5 bases not matched to a gene. The CDR3 runs to 15 residues. This CDR3 reads CASSYWRGLDQPQHF. CDR3 nucleotides: TGTGCCAGCAGTTATTGGAGGGGGCTTGATCAGCCCCAGCATTTT.

A single count supports this clone. V is TRBV12-3 or TRBV12-4 and J is TRBJ1-1, with D possibly matching TRBD1 (5 bases). The ends were cut back, 6 bases at V and 3 bases at J, with 11 bases in the middle. The CDR3 has 13 residues. The CDR3 sequence is CASSLTAYTEAFF. The CDR3 DNA is TGTGCCAGCAGCTTGACAGCGTACACTGAAGCTTTCTTT.

V and J are TRBV19 and TRBJ1-1; 8 nucleotides align to TRBD1. The junction had 3 bases not matched to a gene; V was cut back by 5 bases and J by 4 bases. Looked up from germline, CDR1 is LNHDA and CDR2 is SQIVND (reference sequence). This CDR3 spans 13 amino acids. The CDR3 is CASSVTGGTEAFF. The CDR3 bases are TGTGCCAGTAGTGTCACAGGGGGCACTGAAGCTTTCTTT.

In DNA form, the CDR3 reads TGCGCCAGCATGGATGGGAGTACCTACGAGCAGTACTTC. Amino acids: CASMDGSTYEQYF. The chain carries TRBV5-1 and TRBJ2-7, with D maybe TRBD2 (5 bases). The V gene's germline CDR1 is SGHRS and CDR2 YFSETQ. Trimming took 6 bases from V and 2 from J, leaving 12 bases between them. CDR3 length equals 13 residues.